This T cell receptor (beta chain) emerged from a study of breast tumors, draining lymph nodes, adjacent tissues. Each CDR3 protein gets one entry after TCRdb re-called the multiplex PCR reads with MiXCR. The table records 130,000 or so distinct CDR3 sequences, less than 35% of them present only once. The sample holds one count of this clonotype. As yet, its antigen is unknown. Breast cancer patients provided tissue from their axillary draining lymph nodes. Losses at the gene ends were 5 bases for V and 0 bases for J; bases not matched to a gene: 7. Germline-derived CDR1 and CDR2 are SEHNR and FQNEAQ (reference sequence). This CDR3 is built from 17 residues. Overall study results and limits: Data fit most tumor T cells coming from lymph node, expanding in tumor. Tumor TCR diversity was below lymph nodes but above nontumor tissue. Luminal-like breast cancer showed significantly greater tumor-nontumor repertoire similarity than basal-like breast cancer did.

The sequence came from a female donor with breast cancer. Some clones in this sample may be carry-over from other donors' samples. The sample was axillary lymph node tissue. The chain joins TRBV7-9 to TRBJ1-6, with 7 bases aligning to TRBD1. CDR3 sequence: CASSPDRLSSYNSPLHF. The DNA for the CDR3 is TGTGCCAGCAGCCCGGACAGGCTAAGCTCCTATAATTCACCCCTCCACTTT.